These 19 T cell receptor beta chains were all obtained from the same sample, sequenced in a study of T cells in localized non-small cell lung cancer. TCRdb's copy holds only in-frame clones and misses some; the assay was immunoSEQ multiplex PCR. The sample includes approximately 37,000 clones, about 88% seen only once; the top ten take approximately 3.5%. Material: peripheral blood, obtained before any cancer treatment. All receptors come from a man between 18 and 49 years old with stage I lung adenocarcinoma.

The V and J genes are TRBV4-3 and TRBJ1-1, with D uncertain. The germline V gene encodes CDR1 LGHNA and CDR2 YSLEER. The germline V and J ends were trimmed by 3 bases and 1 base, with 9 bases remaining between them. The CDR3 has 14 amino acids. CDR3 DNA: TGCGCCAGCAGCCAGGGCTACCAGAACACTGAAGCTTTCTTT. Amino acid sequence: CASSQGYQNTEAFF.

The V call is TRBV30, the J call TRBJ2-5, with TRBD2 matching 11 bases. The CDR3 has 15 residues. Germline V CDR1 and CDR2: GTSNPN, SVGIG (reference sequence). The V and J ends lost 0 bases and 2 bases, in that order; junction bases with no gene match: 2. The CDR3, as DNA: TGTGCCTGGAGTGTACTAGCGGGGGTGCAAGAGACCCAGTACTTC. This codes for CAWSVLAGVQETQYF.

In DNA form, the CDR3 reads TGTGCCAGCAGCTTAGCGAAAAACAGGGCACCTAATGAAAAACTGTTTTTT. Its translation: CASSLAKNRAPNEKLFF. V and J are TRBV7-2 and TRBJ1-4, with D tentatively TRBD1 (6 bases). Per germline, CDR1 SGHTA and CDR2 FQGNSA. The CDR3 spans 17 residues. V was pared by 0 bases and J by 3 bases, with 14 bases between.

This chain connects TRBV28 to TRBJ1-1, with 7 bases lining up with TRBD1. V lost 5 bases to trimming and J lost 3 bases; unmatched junction nucleotides: 9. This CDR3 is 15 amino acids long. Germline values: CDR1 MDHEN, CDR2 SYDVKM. CDR3 protein: CASSRRGSGDTEAFF. In DNA, the CDR3 is TGTGCCAGCAGTCGCAGGGGGTCGGGGGACACTGAAGCTTTCTTT. Complete variable domain (other parts from reference TRBV28 and TRBJ1-1): DVKVTQSSRYLVKRTGEKVFLECVQDMDHENMFWYRQDPGLGLRLIYFSYDVKMKEKGDIPEGYSVSREKKERFSLILESASTNQTSMYLCASSRRGSGDTEAFFGQGTRLTVV.

The rearrangement links TRBV18 to TRBJ1-6, with D possibly being TRBD1 (5 bases). V was pared by 3 bases and J by 3 bases, with 6 bases between. CDR3 length: 14 amino acids. CDR1 and CDR2 from the germline V gene are KGHSH and LQKENI. For the CDR3, the DNA is TGTGCCAGCTCACCGCAGGGCTATAATTCACCCCTCCACTTT. It codes for CASSPQGYNSPLHF.

As to this clone: The sample holds other DNA sequences that translate to the same CDR3. This chain links TRBV28 with TRBJ2-7; no clear D gene. The germline V and J ends were trimmed by 5 bases and 5 bases, with 10 bases remaining between them. The CDR3 is 12 amino acids. The germline V gene has CDR1 MDHEN and CDR2 SYDVKM. The CDR3 DNA reads as TGTGCCAGCAGTAGGCGCCGGGACGAGCAGTACTTC. It specifies CASSRRRDEQYF.

This rearrangement joins TRBV15 to TRBJ1-5; TRBD1 matches at 8 bases. Germline V lookup: CDR1 LNHNV, CDR2 YYDKDF (reference sequence). Trimming at V came to 0 bases and at J to 0 bases, leaving 10 bases not matched to a gene. The CDR3 consists of 19 residues. The CDR3 coding sequence is TGTGCCACCAGCAGAGATCGGGCAGGGGGCCTGTTTAGCAATCAGCCCCAGCATTTT. It encodes CATSRDRAGGLFSNQPQHF. The entire variable domain, with the rest obtained from reference TRBV15 and TRBJ1-5, is as follows: DAMVIQNPRYQVTQFGKPVTLSCSQTLNHNVMYWYQQKSSQAPKLLFHYYDKDFNNEADTPDNFQSRRPNTSFCFLDIRSPGLGDTAMYLCATSRDRAGGLFSNQPQHFGDGTRLSIL.

The chain joins TRBV19 to TRBJ1-2; D is possibly TRBD1 (5 bases). Germline values: CDR1 LNHDA, CDR2 SQIVND (reference sequence). The germline V and J ends were trimmed by 4 bases and 2 bases, with 14 bases remaining between them. The CDR3 length is 15 residues. Written as DNA, the CDR3 is TGTGCCAGTAGTACCCCCCGGGGCCTAAACTATGGCTACACCTTC. It translates to CASSTPRGLNYGYTF.

The chain uses TRBV5-1 and TRBJ1-1, with D possibly being TRBD1 (5 bases). This CDR3 contains 14 residues. Germline CDR1 and CDR2: SGHRS and YFSETQ. V was trimmed by 0 bases and J by 4 bases, leaving 10 bases between them. The CDR3 DNA reads as TGCGCCAGCAGCTTGGAAGGGGCGGGCACTGAAGCTTTCTTT. It encodes CASSLEGAGTEAFF.

V gene TRBV5-1 combines with J gene TRBJ2-5; either TRBD1 or TRBD2 may supply D (5 bases each). The CDR3 is 14 residues long. Trimming removed 4 bases at V and 1 base at J, with 11 bases between. Germline CDR1 and CDR2: SGHRS and YFSETQ. The CDR3 region has the DNA TGCGCCAGCAGCAGGGGACCGAGCCAAGAGACCCAGTACTTC. Its protein product is CASSRGPSQETQYF.

CDR3 DNA: TGCGCCAGCAGCCCGGGACAGTCTGCAACTAATGAAAAACTGTTTTTT. It is translated as CASSPGQSATNEKLFF. The rearrangement joins TRBV5-1 to TRBJ1-4, with 7 bases fitting TRBD1. The CDR3 is made up of 16 amino acids. V lost 4 bases and J lost 0; bases outside the gene matches: 6. Germline V gene sequence: CDR1 SGHRS, CDR2 YFSETQ. Complete variable domain (other parts from reference TRBV5-1 and TRBJ1-4): KAGVTQTPRYLIKTRGQQVTLSCSPISGHRSVSWYQQTPGQGLQFLFEYFSETQRNKGNFPGRFSGRQFSNSRSEMNVSTLELGDSALYLCASSPGQSATNEKLFFGSGTQLSVL.

The chain links TRBV10-1 to TRBJ1-5; D gene ambiguous. The CDR3 consists of 13 residues. The V gene's germline CDR1 is WNHNN and CDR2 SYGVQD (reference sequence). V was trimmed by 7 bases and J by 3 bases, leaving 10 bases between them. The CDR3 nucleotides are TGCGCCAGCATCCGGCCGTTCAATCAGCCCCAGCATTTT. This translates into CASIRPFNQPQHF.

The rearrangement uses TRBV15 and TRBJ2-1; 13 bases agree with TRBD2. Trimming removed 1 base from V and 12 bases from J; junction bases left unmatched: 12. The CDR3 length is 17 residues. Germline loops: CDR1 LNHNV, CDR2 YYDKDF (reference sequence). DNA for the CDR3: TGTGCCACCAGCAGAGGGCCCTCCGGGACTAGCGGGACAGGGCAGTTCTTC. Translated, it gives CATSRGPSGTSGTGQFF.

The J gene is TRBJ2-4, the V gene TRBV6-4; no reliable D call. The CDR3 length is 12 residues. Trimming removed 7 bases from V and 0 bases from J, with 4 bases in between. The V gene's germline CDR1 is MRHNA and CDR2 SNTAGT. The DNA of the CDR3 is TGTGCCAGCATTCTAGCCAAAAACATTCAGTACTTC. It yields the protein CASILAKNIQYF.

The gene calls are TRBV1 and TRBJ2-1; the table gives TRBD2 as D, unverified against the DNA. TRBV1 is annotated as a pseudogene. This CDR3 contains 15 residues. The CDR3, as DNA: TGCACCAGCAGCCCCTCAGGGACTAGCGTCGATGAGCAGTTCTTC. It encodes CTSSPSGTSVDEQFF.

The J gene is TRBJ2-2, the V gene TRBV7-2; D possibly corresponds to TRBD1 (6 bases). Per the germline V gene, CDR1 is SGHTA and CDR2 is FQGNSA. CDR3 size: 13 residues. V was pared by 4 bases and J by 5 bases, with 8 bases between. CDR3 sequence reads: CASSSTGTGELFF. The CDR3 DNA is TGTGCCAGCAGCTCCACAGGGACCGGGGAGCTGTTTTTT.

V gene TRBV19 combines with J gene TRBJ2-1; 8 bases map to TRBD1. This CDR3 contains 18 residues. The J segment lost 2 bases and the V segment lost 3 bases, leaving 12 bases of the junction unmatched. Germline V CDR1 and CDR2: LNHDA, SQIVND (reference sequence). The CDR3 reads CASSMAKGGQGTYNEQFF. Here the CDR3 DNA reads TGTGCCAGTAGTATGGCAAAGGGTGGACAGGGTACCTACAATGAGCAGTTCTTC.

The gene calls are TRBV5-1 and TRBJ1-4, with unresolved D. V gave up 1 base and J gave up 5 bases, with 9 bases separating them. The CDR3 contains 14 residues. Germline values: CDR1 SGHRS, CDR2 YFSETQ. The CDR3 DNA reads as TGCGCCAGCAGCTTGCAGAGAGGGAATGAAAAACTGTTTTTT. Encoded protein: CASSLQRGNEKLFF.

This rearrangement joins TRBV7-2 to TRBJ1-1; tentatively, D is TRBD1 (6 bases). Trimming cost V 1 base and J 0 bases, with 15 bases left between them. The CDR3 loop spans 17 amino acids. Germline values: CDR1 SGHTA, CDR2 FQGNSA. DNA for the CDR3: TGTGCCAGCAGCTTAGTTCGGGACAAGCCTATGAACACTGAAGCTTTCTTT. This encodes CASSLVRDKPMNTEAFF.